This T cell receptor beta chain stems from a study of siplizumab effects on memory and regulatory T cells. The study, taken as a whole, reports: Unstimulated naive T cells seemed to show more diversity than memory cells did, and they also seemed to be among the major contributors to the alloresponse. Left unconfirmed was the suppressive function of proliferating Tregs from siplizumab cultures.

Germline V lookup: CDR1 SGHAT, CDR2 FQDESV (reference sequence). Trimming cost V 4 bases and J 0 bases; bases outside gene matches: 7. The CDR3 spans 17 residues. This clone came up a few times. The antigen is undetermined. Every sample had some 100,000 of its TCR templates assayed. The assay was immunoSEQ multiplex PCR, and TCRdb's table has in-frame clones only and misses some. Of 85,000 to 130,000 clones listed, approximately 90% were seen once; the top ten hold approximately 0.71%. The sample consisted of Tregs sorted from blood. The chain employs TRBV11-1 and TRBJ2-2, with 8 bases matching TRBD2. This receptor was identified in a human donor in good health. The CDR3 nucleotides read TGTGCCAGCAGCTCTCCGGGACTAGGGGCGAACACCGGGGAGCTGTTTTTT. This codes for CASSSPGLGANTGELFF.